Following are 24 T cell receptor beta chains from one sample sequenced in a study of blood T cells in healthy people across ages. The use of a sample-barcoded 5' primer and a J-beta primer mix characterized a second PCR of about 7 to 12 cycles. TCRdb re-called the 5' RACE reads through MiXCR, storing one row per CDR3 protein. The profile shows nearly 800,000 distinct CDR3 sequences, about 61% of them singletons. The specimen sequenced was blood. These receptors originate from a middle-aged man in good health.

Here the CDR3 DNA reads TGTGCCAGCAGCCCAGGACAGGGAGCACACTATGGCTACACCTTC. Its protein is CASSPGQGAHYGYTF. The rearrangement links TRBV7-2 to TRBJ1-2; 8 bases are shared with TRBD1. Per the germline V gene, CDR1 is SGHTA and CDR2 is FQGNSA. Trimming at V came to 5 bases and at J to 3 bases, leaving 8 bases not matched to a gene. The CDR3 is 15 residues long.

The rearrangement joins TRBV27 to TRBJ2-7, with 10 bases matching TRBD1. This CDR3 region has 15 residues. Trimming at V came to 5 bases and at J to 4 bases, leaving 8 bases not matched to a gene. Per the germline V gene, CDR1 is MNHEY and CDR2 is SMNVEV (reference sequence). The CDR3 DNA reads as TGTGCCAGCAGTCAACCGGGACAGGGGTCGTACGAGCAGTACTTC. Translated, it gives CASSQPGQGSYEQYF.

The chain is built from TRBV7-9 and TRBJ1-3, with a tentative D call TRBD1 (5 bases). Germline V gene sequence: CDR1 SEHNR, CDR2 FQNEAQ (reference sequence). V lost 0 bases to trimming and J lost 4 bases, with 16 bases between them. The CDR3 covers 17 residues. The DNA for the CDR3 is TGTGCCAGCAGCTTAGCGGTCGGGGGAAAGCGAGGAAACACCATATATTTT. It is translated as CASSLAVGGKRGNTIYF. The full variable domain, completed using reference TRBV7-9 and TRBJ1-3, is DTGVSQNPRHKITKRGQNVTFRCDPISEHNRLYWYRQTLGQGPEFLTYFQNEAQLEKSRLLSDRFSAERPKGSFSTLEIQRTEQGDSAMYLCASSLAVGGKRGNTIYFGEGSWLTVV.

This clonotype was seen more than once but under ten times. The chain joins TRBV29-1 to TRBJ2-5; 7 nucleotides line up with TRBD1. The V segment lost 3 bases and the J segment 3 bases; nucleotides outside the gene matches: 7. This CDR3 has 14 amino acids. The germline V gene encodes CDR1 SQVTM and CDR2 ANQGSEA. The CDR3 is CSVDWGQLKETQYF. The CDR3 DNA reads TGCAGCGTTGATTGGGGACAGCTGAAAGAGACCCAGTACTTC. The complete variable domain, with remaining parts taken from reference TRBV29-1 and TRBJ2-5, reads SAVISQKPSRDICQRGTSLTIQCQVDSQVTMMFWYRQQPGQSLTLIATANQGSEATYESGFVIDKFPISRPNLTFSTLTVSNMSPEDSSIYLCSVDWGQLKETQYFGPGTRLLVL.

CDR3 sequence: CSASSLRGAQFEQFF. The CDR3 bases are TGCAGTGCTAGTAGCTTGCGGGGGGCCCAGTTTGAGCAGTTCTTC. The chain joins TRBV20-1 to TRBJ2-1, with 8 bases lining up with TRBD2. The CDR3 covers 15 residues. V was clipped by 3 bases and J by 9 bases; unmatched bases: 13. Germline values: CDR1 DFQATT, CDR2 SNEGSKA (reference sequence).

This chain links TRBV3-1 with TRBJ1-2; D not certain. CDR3 length: 13 amino acids. V was shortened by 6 bases and J by 7 bases, with 15 bases between the two germline ends. CDR1 is LGHDT and CDR2 is YNNKEL in the germline V gene (reference sequence). This chain's CDR3 is CASRPWEGTGYTF. In nucleotides, the CDR3 is TGTGCCAGCAGACCCTGGGAGGGTACTGGCTACACCTTC.

This clonotype was detected only a few times. The V and J genes are TRBV29-1 and TRBJ2-7, with unresolved D. Deletions cut 4 bases from V and 2 bases from J, with 15 bases between. The germline V gene encodes CDR1 SQVTM and CDR2 ANQGSEA. This CDR3 region has 14 residues. In DNA, the CDR3 is TGCAGCGTTGCTGACGGAGTAAAAACCTACGAGCAGTACTTC. It yields the protein CSVADGVKTYEQYF.

The chain employs TRBV4-1 and TRBJ1-5, with TRBD1 matching 7 bases. The CDR3 extends over 17 amino acids. Per the germline V gene, CDR1 is MGHRA and CDR2 is YSYEKL. V lost 4 bases, J lost 4 bases, and 13 bases stayed unmatched. This chain's CDR3 is CASSPLFGGTANQPQHF. CDR3 DNA: TGCGCCAGCAGCCCACTGTTTGGCGGGACAGCTAATCAGCCCCAGCATTTT.

This chain links TRBV3-1 with TRBJ1-6, with D possibly being TRBD1 (5 bases). The germline V and J ends were trimmed by 3 bases and 7 bases, with 10 bases remaining between them. The CDR3 covers 14 residues. Germline V gives CDR1 LGHDT, CDR2 YNNKEL (reference sequence). The CDR3 protein is CASSHDWGNSPLHF. CDR3 DNA: TGTGCCAGCAGCCACGACTGGGGCAATTCACCCCTCCACTTT. Looking up the rest from reference TRBV3-1 and TRBJ1-6 gives the full variable domain: DTAVSQTPKYLVTQMGNDKSIKCEQNLGHDTMYWYKQDSKKFLKIMFSYNNKELIINETVPNRFSPKSPDKAHLNLHINSLELGDSAVYFCASSHDWGNSPLHFGNGTRLTVT.

The V call is TRBV3-1, the J call TRBJ2-5; possibly TRBD1 or TRBD2 for D (5 bases each). With 1 base removed from V and 3 bases from J, the gap between germline ends came to 12 bases. Germline lookup yields CDR1 LGHDT and CDR2 YNNKEL (reference sequence). This CDR3 spans 15 amino acids. CDR3 region: CASSQAYGGEETQYF. In nucleotides, the CDR3 is TGTGCCAGCAGCCAAGCTTATGGGGGAGAAGAGACCCAGTACTTC.

CDR3 sequence reads: CSAWDPNYGYTF. CDR3 nucleotides: TGCAGTGCTTGGGACCCCAACTATGGCTACACCTTC. The gene calls are TRBV20-1 and TRBJ1-2; maybe TRBD1 (5 bases). The germline gives CDR1 DFQATT, CDR2 SNEGSKA (reference sequence). This CDR3 spans 12 amino acids. Between the trimmed V and J ends, which lost 5 bases and 2 bases, there was a span of 9 bases.

This clonotype was observed a few times. The rearrangement joins TRBV28 to TRBJ1-5; 7 bases are shared with TRBD1. Per the germline V gene, CDR1 is MDHEN and CDR2 is SYDVKM. This CDR3 has 17 amino acids. Trimming cost V 7 bases and J 4 bases; bases outside gene matches: 16. Here the CDR3 DNA reads TGTGCCAGCACTTTGGTCCTGGGGGACAGCCTTAATCAGCCCCAGCATTTT. Translated, it gives CASTLVLGDSLNQPQHF.

The chain links TRBV28 to TRBJ2-7, with D possibly matching TRBD2 (6 bases). This CDR3 spans 22 amino acids. Trimming stripped 3 bases from V and 0 bases from J, with 33 bases between. Germline loops: CDR1 MDHEN, CDR2 SYDVKM. DNA of the CDR3: TGTGCCAGCAGTTTCTGGGGGACTTTCGACCCCCTGATGACGGAAAGCTCCTACGAGCAGTACTTC. This gives the protein CASSFWGTFDPLMTESSYEQYF.

The J gene is TRBJ2-1, the V gene TRBV11-2, with 8 bases fitting TRBD2. The CDR3 covers 15 residues. CDR1 and CDR2 (germline): SGHAT, FQNNGV. Trimming took 4 bases from V and 8 from J; bases not matched to a gene: 10. In nucleotides, the CDR3 is TGTGCCAGCAGCTCCGGGGGGGCCTATTTTGATGAGCAGTTCTTC. Its protein product is CASSSGGAYFDEQFF.

This chain connects TRBV27 to TRBJ1-2; no reliable D call. The CDR3 runs 12 residues. With 8 bases removed from V and 8 bases from J, the gap between germline ends came to 15 bases. Germline values: CDR1 MNHEY, CDR2 SMNVEV (reference sequence). CDR3 sequence reads: CASGWDPGGYTF. CDR3 coding DNA: TGTGCCAGCGGCTGGGATCCGGGAGGCTACACCTTC.

The rearrangement links TRBV7-3 to TRBJ2-1, with D unresolved. Trimming shortened V by 1 base and J by 7 bases, and 17 bases separated the two germline ends. The CDR3 has 16 amino acids. CDR1 is SGHTA and CDR2 is FQGTGA in the germline V gene. The CDR3 region is CASSLKGRLSGNEQFF. The CDR3 nucleotides are TGTGCCAGCAGCTTAAAAGGACGCCTATCTGGGAATGAGCAGTTCTTC.

V is TRBV5-6 and J is TRBJ2-7; 7 bases are a match to TRBD2. CDR1 is SGHDT and CDR2 is YYEEEE in the germline V gene. The CDR3 runs 15 residues. V shed 2 bases and J 4 bases; nucleotides not matched to a gene: 9. In nucleotides, the CDR3 is TGTGCCAGCAGCTTCACGGGAGGCGCATCTTACGAGCAGTACTTC. Residues: CASSFTGGASYEQYF.

J is TRBJ2-1 and V is TRBV29-1; D is undetermined. This CDR3 comprises 11 residues. Germline V lookup: CDR1 SQVTM, CDR2 ANQGSEA. V lost 5 bases and J lost 7, with 9 bases in between. The CDR3 DNA reads as TGCAGCGTTACCACTACAAATGAGCAGTTCTTC. Its translation is CSVTTTNEQFF.

V gene TRBV15 combines with J gene TRBJ2-3; 8 nucleotides align to TRBD2. CDR3 size: 16 residues. V trimming: 8 bases; J trimming: 2 bases; junction bases outside the gene matches: 12. Germline CDR1 LNHNV, CDR2 YYDKDF (reference sequence). Here the CDR3 reads CATLGRGPATTDTQYF. CDR3 in DNA: TGTGCCACCCTCGGGAGGGGCCCAGCTACCACAGATACGCAGTATTTT. Full variable domain (missing parts from reference TRBV15 and TRBJ2-3): DAMVIQNPRYQVTQFGKPVTLSCSQTLNHNVMYWYQQKSSQAPKLLFHYYDKDFNNEADTPDNFQSRRPNTSFCFLDIRSPGLGDTAMYLCATLGRGPATTDTQYFGPGTRLTVL.

The rearrangement uses TRBV24-1 and TRBJ2-1; D unresolved. Between the trimmed V and J ends, which lost 0 bases and 10 bases, there was a span of 9 bases. CDR3 length equals 13 residues. Germline V gives CDR1 KGHDR, CDR2 SFDVKD. The CDR3 bases are TGTGCCACCAGTGATTTGGCATCGGGCGAGCAGTTCTTC. It codes for CATSDLASGEQFF.

This clonotype turned up a few times. The chain combines TRBV12-3 or TRBV12-4 with TRBJ1-2, with D unclear. This CDR3 is 14 amino acids long. The V end lost 3 bases, the J end lost 4 bases, and 12 bases lay between the germline ends. The DNA of the CDR3 is TGTGCCAGCAGTTTTGTGGGTGATAGCTATGGCTACACCTTC. Translation: CASSFVGDSYGYTF.

The chain couples TRBV27 to TRBJ1-3, with 9 bases fitting TRBD1. The germline V gene encodes CDR1 MNHEY and CDR2 SMNVEV (reference sequence). The V and J ends lost 3 bases and 4 bases, in that order; junction bases with no gene match: 7. This CDR3 is 16 amino acids long. The DNA of the CDR3 is TGTGCCAGCAGTTTCTCAGGGACAGGGATAGGAAACACCATATATTTT. Translation gives CASSFSGTGIGNTIYF.

The V call is TRBV6-2 or TRBV6-3, the J call TRBJ2-7; a weak D match, TRBD2 (6 bases). V gave up 7 bases and J gave up 2 bases, with 12 bases separating them. CDR1 is MNHEY and CDR2 is SVGEGT in the germline V gene. The length of the CDR3 is 13 residues. For the CDR3, the DNA is TGTGCCAGCATGGCGGGAACCCCCTACGAGCAGTACTTC. This translates into CASMAGTPYEQYF.

The CDR3 loop is CASSLFPGGSLNTQYF. The CDR3 nucleotides are TGTGCCAGCAGCCTATTTCCAGGGGGGAGCCTGAATACGCAGTATTTT. This chain connects TRBV6-2 or TRBV6-3 to TRBJ2-3, with D possibly matching TRBD1 (7 bases). Germline V gives CDR1 MNHEY, CDR2 SVGEGT. V lost 6 bases, J lost 7 bases, and 23 bases lay in between. The CDR3 is 16 residues long.